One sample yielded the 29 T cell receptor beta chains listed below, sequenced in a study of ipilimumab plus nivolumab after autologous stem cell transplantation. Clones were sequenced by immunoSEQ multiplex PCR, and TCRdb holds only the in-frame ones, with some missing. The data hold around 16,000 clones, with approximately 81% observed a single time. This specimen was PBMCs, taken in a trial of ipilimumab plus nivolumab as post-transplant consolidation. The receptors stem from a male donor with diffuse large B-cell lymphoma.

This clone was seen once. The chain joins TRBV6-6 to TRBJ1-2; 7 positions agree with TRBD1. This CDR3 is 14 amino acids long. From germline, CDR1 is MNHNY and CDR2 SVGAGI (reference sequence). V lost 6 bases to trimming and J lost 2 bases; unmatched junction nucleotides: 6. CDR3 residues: CASSSGTVNYGYTF. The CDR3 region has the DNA TGTGCCAGCAGCTCCGGGACAGTAAACTATGGCTACACCTTC.

The CDR3 sequence: CASSLGENTEAFF. In DNA, the CDR3 is TGTGCCAGCTCACTAGGGGAGAACACTGAAGCTTTCTTT. The V and J genes are TRBV18 and TRBJ1-1, with D possibly matching TRBD1 (5 bases). The CDR3 consists of 13 residues. Germline CDR1 and CDR2: KGHSH and LQKENI. V was cut by 4 bases and J by 1 base, with 7 bases left in between.

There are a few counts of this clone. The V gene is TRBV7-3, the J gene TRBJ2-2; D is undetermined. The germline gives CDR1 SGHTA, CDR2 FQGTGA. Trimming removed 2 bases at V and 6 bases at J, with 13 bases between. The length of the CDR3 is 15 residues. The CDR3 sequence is CASSLAGRTAGELFF. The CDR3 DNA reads TGTGCCAGCAGCTTAGCTGGACGGACGGCCGGGGAGCTGTTTTTT.

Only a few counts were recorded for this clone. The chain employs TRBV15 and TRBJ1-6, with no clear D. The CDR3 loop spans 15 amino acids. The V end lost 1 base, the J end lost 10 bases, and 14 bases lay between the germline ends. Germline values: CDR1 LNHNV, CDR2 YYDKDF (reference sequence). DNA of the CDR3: TGTGCCACCAGCAGAGTGGGCAGCCCGAGCTCACCCCTCCACTTT. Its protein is CATSRVGSPSSPLHF.

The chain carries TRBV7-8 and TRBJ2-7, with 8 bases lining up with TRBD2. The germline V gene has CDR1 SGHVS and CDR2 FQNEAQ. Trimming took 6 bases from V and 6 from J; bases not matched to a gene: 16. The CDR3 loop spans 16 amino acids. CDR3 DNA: TGTGCCAGCAGAGCCACACCCGGGACTAGGAGGGGCGAGCAGTACTTC. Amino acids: CASRATPGTRRGEQYF.

For the CDR3, the DNA is TGTGCCTGCCAACTTGGGGAGGGGGAGGTAGAGACCCAGTACTTC. Translated, it gives CACQLGEGEVETQYF. The rearrangement uses TRBV30 and TRBJ2-5, with TRBD2 as a possible D gene (7 bases). V was trimmed by 6 bases and J by 4 bases, leaving 21 bases between them. Germline CDR1 GTSNPN, CDR2 SVGIG (reference sequence). The CDR3 sequence is 15 residues long.

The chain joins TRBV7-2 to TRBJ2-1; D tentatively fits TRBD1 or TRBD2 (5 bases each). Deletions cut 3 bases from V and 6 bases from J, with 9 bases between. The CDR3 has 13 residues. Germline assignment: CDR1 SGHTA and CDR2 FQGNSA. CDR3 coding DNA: TGTGCCAGCAGCTTCGCCGGGGCCAATGAGCAGTTCTTC. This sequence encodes CASSFAGANEQFF.

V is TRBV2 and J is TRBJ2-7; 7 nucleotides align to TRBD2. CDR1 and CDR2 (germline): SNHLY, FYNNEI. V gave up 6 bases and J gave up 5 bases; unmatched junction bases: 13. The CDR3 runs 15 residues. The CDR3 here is CASSGTTERANEQYF. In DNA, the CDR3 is TGTGCCAGCAGCGGGACTACCGAACGAGCCAACGAGCAGTACTTC.

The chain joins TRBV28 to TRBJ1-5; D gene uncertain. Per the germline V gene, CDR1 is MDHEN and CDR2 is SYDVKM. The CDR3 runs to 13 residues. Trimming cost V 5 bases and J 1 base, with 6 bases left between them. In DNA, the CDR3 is TGTGCCAGCAGTCTAGGGAGCAATCAGCCCCAGCATTTT. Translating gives CASSLGSNQPQHF.

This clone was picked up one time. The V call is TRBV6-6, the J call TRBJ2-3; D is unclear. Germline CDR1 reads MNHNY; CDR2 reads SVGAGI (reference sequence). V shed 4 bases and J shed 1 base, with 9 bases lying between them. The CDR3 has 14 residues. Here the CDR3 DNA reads TGTGCCAGCAGTTCGGCCAAGGGCACAGATACGCAGTATTTT. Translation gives CASSSAKGTDTQYF.

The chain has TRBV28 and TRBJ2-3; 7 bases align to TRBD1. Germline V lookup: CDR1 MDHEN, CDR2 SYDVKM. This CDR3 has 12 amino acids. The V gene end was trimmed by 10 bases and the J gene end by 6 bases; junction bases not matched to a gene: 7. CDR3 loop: CATRGGPDTQYF. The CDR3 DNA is TGTGCCACCCGAGGGGGCCCCGATACGCAGTATTTT.

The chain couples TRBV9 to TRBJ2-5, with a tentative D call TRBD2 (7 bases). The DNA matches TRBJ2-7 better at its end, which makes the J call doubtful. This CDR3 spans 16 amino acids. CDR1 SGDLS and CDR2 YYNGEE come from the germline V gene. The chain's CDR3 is CASSVGGGTTPYEQYF. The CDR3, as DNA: TGTGCCAGCAGCGTGGGCGGGGGCACAACCCCCTACGAGCAGTACTTC.

Here the CDR3 DNA reads TGTGCCAGCAGTTACACAGGGGCGGGACAGCCCCAGCATTTT. It yields the protein CASSYTGAGQPQHF. The chain joins TRBV6-6 to TRBJ1-5; 7 bases map to TRBD1. Germline V gives CDR1 MNHNY, CDR2 SVGAGI (reference sequence). The CDR3 length is 14 residues. V lost 2 bases, J lost 7 bases, and 5 bases stayed unmatched.

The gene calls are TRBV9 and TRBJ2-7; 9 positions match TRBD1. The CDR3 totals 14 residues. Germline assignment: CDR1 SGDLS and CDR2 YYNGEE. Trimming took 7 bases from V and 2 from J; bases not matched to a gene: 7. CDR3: CASDPGQGTYEQYF. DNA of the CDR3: TGTGCCAGCGACCCGGGACAGGGAACCTACGAGCAGTACTTC.

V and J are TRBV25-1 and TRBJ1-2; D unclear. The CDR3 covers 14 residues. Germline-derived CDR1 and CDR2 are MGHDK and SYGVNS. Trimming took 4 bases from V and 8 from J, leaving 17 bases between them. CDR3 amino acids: CASSGPGISGGYTF. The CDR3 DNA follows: TGTGCCAGCAGTGGACCGGGGATCTCTGGCGGCTACACCTTC.

CDR3 amino acids: CASSSQGAQLNTGELFF. The CDR3 DNA reads TGTGCCAGCAGTTCTCAGGGGGCCCAATTGAACACCGGGGAGCTGTTTTTT. The rearrangement links TRBV28 to TRBJ2-2; TRBD1 agrees at 8 bases. Germline lookup yields CDR1 MDHEN and CDR2 SYDVKM. This CDR3 region has 17 residues. Trimming at V came to 4 bases and at J to 1 base, leaving 8 bases not matched to a gene.

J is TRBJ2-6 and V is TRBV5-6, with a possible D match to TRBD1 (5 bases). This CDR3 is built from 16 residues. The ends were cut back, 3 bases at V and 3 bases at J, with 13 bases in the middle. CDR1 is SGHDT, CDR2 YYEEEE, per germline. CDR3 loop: CASSSQGRVGANVLTF. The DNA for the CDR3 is TGTGCCAGCAGCTCCCAGGGAAGGGTTGGGGCCAACGTCCTGACTTTC. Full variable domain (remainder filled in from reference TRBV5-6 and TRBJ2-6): DAGVTQSPTHLIKTRGQQVTLRCSPKSGHDTVSWYQQALGQGPQFIFQYYEEEERQRGNFPDRFSGHQFPNYSSELNVNALLLGDSALYLCASSSQGRVGANVLTFGAGSRLTVL.

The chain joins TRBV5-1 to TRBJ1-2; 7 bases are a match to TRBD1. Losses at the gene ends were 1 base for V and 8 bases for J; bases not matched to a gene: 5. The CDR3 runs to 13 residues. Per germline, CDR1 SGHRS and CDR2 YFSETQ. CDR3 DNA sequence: TGCGCCAGCAGCTTGTTTACAGGGGAAGGCTACACCTTC. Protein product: CASSLFTGEGYTF.

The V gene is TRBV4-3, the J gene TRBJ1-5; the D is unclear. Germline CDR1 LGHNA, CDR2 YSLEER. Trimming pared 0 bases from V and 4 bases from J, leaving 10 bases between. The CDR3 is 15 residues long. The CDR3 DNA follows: TGCGCCAGCAGCCAAGATAAAAGAGGGAATCAGCCCCAGCATTTT. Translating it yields CASSQDKRGNQPQHF.

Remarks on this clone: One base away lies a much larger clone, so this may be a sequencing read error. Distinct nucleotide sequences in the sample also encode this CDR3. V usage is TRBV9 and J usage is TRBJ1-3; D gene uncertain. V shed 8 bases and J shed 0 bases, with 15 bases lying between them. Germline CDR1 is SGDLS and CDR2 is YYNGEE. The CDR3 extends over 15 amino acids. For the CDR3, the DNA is TGTGCCAGTAGCACCGGAGGGCCCTCTGGAAACACCATATATTTT. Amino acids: CASSTGGPSGNTIYF.

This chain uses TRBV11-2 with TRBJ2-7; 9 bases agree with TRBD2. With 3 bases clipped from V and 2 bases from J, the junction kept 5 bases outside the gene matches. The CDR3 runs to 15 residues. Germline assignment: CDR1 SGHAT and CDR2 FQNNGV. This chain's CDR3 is CASSFLQRGAYEQYF. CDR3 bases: TGTGCCAGCAGCTTCCTCCAGCGGGGGGCCTACGAGCAGTACTTC. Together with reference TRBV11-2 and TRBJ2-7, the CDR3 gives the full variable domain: EAGVAQSPRYKIIEKRQSVAFWCNPISGHATLYWYQQILGQGPKLLIQFQNNGVVDDSQLPKDRFSAERLKGVDSTLKIQPAKLEDSAVYLCASSFLQRGAYEQYFGPGTRLTVT.

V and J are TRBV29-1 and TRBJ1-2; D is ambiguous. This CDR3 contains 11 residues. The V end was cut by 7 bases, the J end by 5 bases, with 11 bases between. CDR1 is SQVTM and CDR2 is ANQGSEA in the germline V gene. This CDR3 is CSALEGYGYTF. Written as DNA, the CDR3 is TGCAGCGCCCTAGAAGGGTATGGCTACACCTTC.

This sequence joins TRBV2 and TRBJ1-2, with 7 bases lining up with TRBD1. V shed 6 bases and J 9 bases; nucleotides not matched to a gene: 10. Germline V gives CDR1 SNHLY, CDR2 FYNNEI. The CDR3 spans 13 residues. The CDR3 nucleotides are TGTGCCAGCAGCACAGAGACAGGGCTGCGCTACACCTTC. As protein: CASSTETGLRYTF.

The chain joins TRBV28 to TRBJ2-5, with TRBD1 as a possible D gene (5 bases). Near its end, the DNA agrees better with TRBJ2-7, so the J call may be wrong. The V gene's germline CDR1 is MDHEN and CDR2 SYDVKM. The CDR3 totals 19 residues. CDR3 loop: CASSLSLQGRRHSEYEQYF. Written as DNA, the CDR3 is TGTGCCAGCAGTTTATCACTCCAGGGCAGGCGCCATTCCGAATACGAGCAGTACTTC.

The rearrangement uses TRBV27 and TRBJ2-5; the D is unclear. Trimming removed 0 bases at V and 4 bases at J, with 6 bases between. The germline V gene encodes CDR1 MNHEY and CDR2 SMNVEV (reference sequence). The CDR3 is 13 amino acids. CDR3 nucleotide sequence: TGTGCCAGCAGTTTATCGGTTCGAGAGACCCAGTACTTC. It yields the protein CASSLSVRETQYF.

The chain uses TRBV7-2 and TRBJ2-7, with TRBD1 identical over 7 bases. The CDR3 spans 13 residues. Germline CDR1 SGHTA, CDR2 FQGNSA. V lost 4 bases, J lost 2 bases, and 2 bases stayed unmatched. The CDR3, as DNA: TGTGCCAGCAGCTATACAGGGGCCTACGAGCAGTACTTC. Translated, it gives CASSYTGAYEQYF.

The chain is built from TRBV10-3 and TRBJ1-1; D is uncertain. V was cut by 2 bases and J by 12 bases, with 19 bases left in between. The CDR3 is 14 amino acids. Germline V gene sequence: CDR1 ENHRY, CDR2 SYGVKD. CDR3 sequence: CAISEPEWGGVSFF. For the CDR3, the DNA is TGTGCCATCAGTGAGCCGGAGTGGGGTGGGGTATCTTTCTTT.

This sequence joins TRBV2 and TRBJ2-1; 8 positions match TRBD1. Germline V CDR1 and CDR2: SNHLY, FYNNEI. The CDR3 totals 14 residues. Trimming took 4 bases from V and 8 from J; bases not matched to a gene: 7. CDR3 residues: CASSVFQQGDEQFF. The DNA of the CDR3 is TGTGCCAGCAGTGTATTTCAACAGGGGGATGAGCAGTTCTTC.

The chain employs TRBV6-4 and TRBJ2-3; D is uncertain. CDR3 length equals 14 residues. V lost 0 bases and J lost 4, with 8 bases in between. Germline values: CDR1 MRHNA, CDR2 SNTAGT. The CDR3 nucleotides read TGTGCCAGCAGTGACTCAGGAACAGCAGATACGCAGTATTTT. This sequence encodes CASSDSGTADTQYF.